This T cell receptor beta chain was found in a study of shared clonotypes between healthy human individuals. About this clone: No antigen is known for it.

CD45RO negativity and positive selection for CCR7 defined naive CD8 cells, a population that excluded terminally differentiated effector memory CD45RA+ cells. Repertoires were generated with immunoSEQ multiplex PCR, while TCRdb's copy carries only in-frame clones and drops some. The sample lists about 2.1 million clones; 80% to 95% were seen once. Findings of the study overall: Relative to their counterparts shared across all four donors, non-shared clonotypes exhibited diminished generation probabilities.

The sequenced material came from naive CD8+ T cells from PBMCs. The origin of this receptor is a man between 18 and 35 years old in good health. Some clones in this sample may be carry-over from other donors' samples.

CDR3 coding DNA: TGTGCCAGCAGCGTAGCTGAAGGGCAGGGGGATGGCTACACCTTC. Amino acid sequence: CASSVAEGQGDGYTF. The chain couples TRBV9 to TRBJ1-2; 7 bases map to TRBD1. The CDR3 is made up of 15 amino acids. Per the germline V gene, CDR1 is SGDLS and CDR2 is YYNGEE. The J segment lost 6 bases and the V segment lost 0 bases, leaving 8 bases of the junction unmatched.